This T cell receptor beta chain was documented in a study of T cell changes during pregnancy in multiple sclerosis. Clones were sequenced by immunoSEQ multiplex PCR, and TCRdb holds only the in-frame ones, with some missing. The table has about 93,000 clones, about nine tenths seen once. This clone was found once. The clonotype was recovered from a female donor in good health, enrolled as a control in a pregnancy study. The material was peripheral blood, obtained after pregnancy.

The CDR3 sequence is CASSLTKTGGNTIYF. The CDR3 DNA is TGTGCCAGCAGCTTAACGAAAACGGGTGGAAACACCATATATTTT. The V call is TRBV5-4, the J call TRBJ1-3; unclear D gene. CDR1 and CDR2 from the germline V gene are SGHNT and YYREEE (reference sequence). The CDR3 is 15 residues long. Trimming left V 2 bases short and J 3 bases short, with 12 bases between.